This is a list of T cell receptor beta chains from one sample in a study of metastatic and nonmetastatic thyroid tumors. TCRdb called clones again from the PCR reads with MiXCR. Of 75,000 to 95,000 clones in the sample, approximately 11% were seen once. Sequenced: blood. Receptors were obtained from a female donor with papillary thyroid cancer or a benign thyroid nodule (not recorded which). Some clones in this sample may be carry-over from other donors' samples. The CDR3 runs from the conserved cysteine through the conserved F or W. D genes are given only for firm matches. Expanded clones get a size class; other rows say once, few or many, or leave the size out.

TRBJ1-1 | NA | many | TRBV7-9 | TGTGCCAGCAGCTTAGAGGTTAACACTGAAGCTTTCTTT | CASSLEVNTEAFF
TRBJ2-5 | NA | many | TRBV28 | TGTGCCAGCAGTCTGTACAGGCCCCAAGAGACCCAGTACTTC | CASSLYRPQETQYF
TRBJ1-5 | TRBD1 | many | TRBV9 | TGTGCCAGCAGCGCCGGACAGGGAGGCAATCAGCCCCAGCATTTT | CASSAGQGGNQPQHF
TRBJ2-7 | NA | many | TRBV6-1 | TGTGCCAGCAGTACGGACTCACCTCCCTACGAGCAGTACTTC | CASSTDSPPYEQYF
TRBJ1-3 | TRBD1 | many | TRBV3-1 | TGTGCCAGCAGCCACGAAGGACAGGGGCGCTCTGGAAACACCATATATTTT | CASSHEGQGRSGNTIYF
TRBJ1-4 | NA | many | TRBV6-1 | TGTGCCAGCAGTGAAGCGTTCGGGACGGTGGTCAGTGAAAAACTGTTTTTT | CASSEAFGTVVSEKLFF
TRBJ1-2 | NA | many | TRBV18 | TGTGCCAGCTCACCACGCCCGGTGGACTATGGCTACACCTTC | CASSPRPVDYGYTF
TRBJ1-1 | NA | many | TRBV7-8 | TGTGCCAGCAGCTTAGAGCGGACCCTGAACACTGAAGCTTTCTTT | CASSLERTLNTEAFF
TRBJ2-3 | TRBD1 | many | TRBV5-1 | TGCGCCAGCAGCCCAGACGGGACAGGCACAGATACGCAGTATTTT | CASSPDGTGTDTQYF
TRBJ2-6 | NA | many | TRBV3-1 | TGTGCCAGCAGCCTGAGGGGAACTGGGGCCAACGTCCTGACTTTC | CASSLRGTGANVLTF
TRBJ2-1 | NA | many | TRBV9 | TGTGCCAGCAGCGGGACTATTCTTAGCTCCTACAATGAGCAGTTCTTC | CASSGTILSSYNEQFF
TRBJ2-1 | NA | many | TRBV3-1 | TGTGCCAGCAGCCAAGATCTCAGGGCCTCCTACAATGAGCAGTTCTTC | CASSQDLRASYNEQFF
TRBJ2-3 | TRBD1 | many | TRBV2 | TGTGCCAGCCACAGGGGCGGCACAGATACGCAGTATTTT | CASHRGGTDTQYF
TRBJ1-1 | NA | many | TRBV30 | TGTGCCTGGAGTGTAGGGGCAGGGGCTGAAGCTTTCTTT | CAWSVGAGAEAFF
TRBJ2-1 | TRBD2 | many | TRBV6-2/TRBV6-3 | TGTGCCAGCAGTTCCGGACTAGCGGGAGGGCCTCGGTCGGTGTATGAGCAGTTCTTC | CASSSGLAGGPRSVYEQFF
TRBJ1-2 | TRBD1 | many | TRBV5-1 | TGCGCCAGCAGCGCAGGGGGCTCCTATGGCTACACCTTC | CASSAGGSYGYTF
TRBJ2-2 | NA | many | TRBV24-1 | TGTGCCACCAGCGAAAACAGGGGAGGCACCGGGGAGCTGTTTTTT | CATSENRGGTGELFF
TRBJ1-6 | TRBD1 | few | TRBV12-3/TRBV12-4 | TGTGCCAGCAGTTTTCTATCGGGACAGGGTGGATCACCCCTCCACTTT | CASSFLSGQGGSPLHF
TRBJ1-1 | TRBD1 | many | TRBV9 | TGTGCCAGCAGCCCTGCGACAGGGGAAGGCACTGAAGCTTTCTTT | CASSPATGEGTEAFF
TRBJ2-2 | NA | many | TRBV19 | TGTGCCAGTAGTATGTTGACCGGGGAGCTGTTTTTT | CASSMLTGELFF
TRBJ1-1 | NA | many | TRBV4-3 | TGCGCCAGCAGCCATAGGACCGGGATTTTCACTGAAGCTTTCTTT | CASSHRTGIFTEAFF
TRBJ1-1 | NA | many | TRBV5-5 | TGTGCCAGCAGCCTTGGTGACGAGAGCACTGAAGCTTTCTTT | CASSLGDESTEAFF
TRBJ1-5 | TRBD1 | many | TRBV30 | TGTGCCTGGAGCGGACAGGGGAATCAGCCCCAGCATTTT | CAWSGQGNQPQHF
TRBJ2-3 | NA | NA | TRBV30 | TGTGCCTGGGCGGTTGCAGATACGCAGTATTTT | CAWAVADTQYF
TRBJ2-7 | TRBD2 | NA | TRBV11-2 | TGTGCCAGCAGCTTAGGGACGGGGGGTTATCGGTCCTACGAGCAGTACTTC | CASSLGTGGYRSYEQYF
TRBJ2-7 | NA | many | TRBV10-3 | TGTGCCGTTTCCGGGACTCAAACCTACGAGCAGTACTTC | CAVSGTQTYEQYF
TRBJ1-1 | NA | many | TRBV12-3/TRBV12-4 | TGTGCCAGCAGTTTACAGCTTGGTACTGAAGCTTTCTTT | CASSLQLGTEAFF
TRBJ1-1 | NA | many | TRBV15 | TGTGCCACCAGCACACCAGGAAAGGGGAGTGGTGAAGCTTTCTTT | CATSTPGKGSGEAFF
TRBJ2-5 | TRBD1 | many | TRBV5-1 | TGCGCCAGCAGCTTGGGACCGGGACAGGGCGAAGAGACCCAGTACTTC | CASSLGPGQGEETQYF
TRBJ2-7 | TRBD2 | many | TRBV12-3/TRBV12-4 | TGTGCCAGCAGCCCTGGGACTAGCGGGAGTCGCTACGAGCAGTACTTC | CASSPGTSGSRYEQYF
TRBJ2-7 | NA | many | TRBV6-1 | TGTGCCAGCAGTTCGGGTGGGGCTGGGTACGAGCAGTACTTC | CASSSGGAGYEQYF
TRBJ2-7 | NA | NA | TRBV7-8 | TGTGCCAGCAGCTTAGAGGGTTCCAGGGGAGAGCAGTACTTC | CASSLEGSRGEQYF
TRBJ2-7 | TRBD2 | many | TRBV20-1 | TGCAGTGCCAGAAAGCTCCGACTAGCGGGAGACGAGCAGTACTTC | CSARKLRLAGDEQYF
TRBJ2-5 | NA | many | TRBV12-3/TRBV12-4 | TGTGCCAGCAGTTTAGTGGACATCGAGACCCAGTACTTC | CASSLVDIETQYF
TRBJ1-2 | TRBD1 | many | TRBV12-3/TRBV12-4 | TGTGCCAGCAGTCCGGGGGGAGGGGGCAACTATGGCTACACCTTC | CASSPGGGGNYGYTF
TRBJ1-1 | TRBD1 | many | TRBV2 | TGTGCCAGCAGTAGAGAAGGGACAGGCTCAACTGAAGCTTTCTTT | CASSREGTGSTEAFF
TRBJ1-1 | TRBD1 | NA | TRBV7-8 | TGTGCCAGCAGCTCAGGACAGGGGAGATACACTGAAGCTTTCTTT | CASSSGQGRYTEAFF
TRBJ2-7 | TRBD2 | many | TRBV7-2 | TGTGCCAGCAGGCCAGGACTAGCGGCCTACGAGCAGTACTTC | CASRPGLAAYEQYF
TRBJ2-3 | TRBD2 | many | TRBV5-4 | TGTGCCAGCAGCCCCGCGGGAGTGGGGGATACGCAGTATTTT | CASSPAGVGDTQYF
TRBJ2-7 | NA | many | TRBV4-3 | TGCGCCAGCAGCCAAGATCAAGGGGTGGAGTTCGAGCAGTACTTC | CASSQDQGVEFEQYF
TRBJ2-4 | NA | many | TRBV9 | TGTGCCAGCAGCGTAGATGGGCATCCACTAGCCAAAAACATTCAGTACTTC | CASSVDGHPLAKNIQYF
TRBJ1-2 | NA | NA | TRBV10-2 | TGCGCCGGCATTCCCGCCCGGAGGGGGGAGTATGGCTACACCTTC | CAGIPARRGEYGYTF
TRBJ2-7 | TRBD1 | NA | TRBV7-8 | TGTGCCAGCAGCTTAGCCACAGGACAGGGCAAGGTCGGGCAGTACTTC | CASSLATGQGKVGQYF
TRBJ1-2 | NA | many | TRBV3-1 | TGTGCCAGCAGCATTAAGGACTATGGCTACACCTTC | CASSIKDYGYTF
TRBJ2-4 | NA | many | TRBV7-2 | TGTGCCAGCAGCTTAGAACTAGCCCGGAACATTCAGTACTTC | CASSLELARNIQYF
TRBJ2-7 | NA | many | TRBV13 | TGTGCCAGCAGCCCCGCTAGATTCCACGAGCAGTACTTC | CASSPARFHEQYF
TRBJ2-3 | TRBD1 | many | TRBV11-1 | TGTGCCAGCAGTCCAGACAAACAGGGGGCCACAGATACGCAGTATTTT | CASSPDKQGATDTQYF
TRBJ1-1 | NA | many | TRBV9 | TGTGCCAGCAGCAACGGGGGCTGGGCTTTCTTT | CASSNGGWAFF
TRBJ2-1 | NA | many | TRBV9 | TGTGCCAGCAGCGTAGAAGCGGGTTTCTCCTACAATGAGCAGTTCTTC | CASSVEAGFSYNEQFF
TRBJ2-7 | NA | many | TRBV20-1 | TGCAGTGCTAGCTTGCACGGCGAGCAGTACTTC | CSASLHGEQYF